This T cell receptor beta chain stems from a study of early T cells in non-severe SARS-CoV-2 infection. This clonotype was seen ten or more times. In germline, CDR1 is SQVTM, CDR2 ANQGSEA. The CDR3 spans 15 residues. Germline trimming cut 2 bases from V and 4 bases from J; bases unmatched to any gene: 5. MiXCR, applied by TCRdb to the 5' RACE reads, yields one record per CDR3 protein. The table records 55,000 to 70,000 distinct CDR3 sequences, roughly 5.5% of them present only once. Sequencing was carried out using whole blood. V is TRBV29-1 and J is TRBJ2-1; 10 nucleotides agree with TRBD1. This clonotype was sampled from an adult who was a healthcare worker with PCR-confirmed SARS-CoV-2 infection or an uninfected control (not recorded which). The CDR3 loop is CSVEQRDRGYNEQFF. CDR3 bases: TGCAGCGTTGAACAGAGGGACAGGGGTTACAATGAGCAGTTCTTC.